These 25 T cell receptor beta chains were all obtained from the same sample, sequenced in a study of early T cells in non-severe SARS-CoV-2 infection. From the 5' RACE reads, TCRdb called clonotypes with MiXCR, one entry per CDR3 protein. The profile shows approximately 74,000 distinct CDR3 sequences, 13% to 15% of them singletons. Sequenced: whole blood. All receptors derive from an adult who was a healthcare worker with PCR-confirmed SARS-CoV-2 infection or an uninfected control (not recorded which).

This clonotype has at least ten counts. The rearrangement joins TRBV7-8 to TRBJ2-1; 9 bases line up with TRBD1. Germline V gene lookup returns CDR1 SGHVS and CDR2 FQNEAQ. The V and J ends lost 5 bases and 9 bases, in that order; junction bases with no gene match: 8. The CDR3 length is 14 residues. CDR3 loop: CASSPSLTGGEQFF. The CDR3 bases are TGTGCCAGCAGCCCGTCCTTGACAGGGGGTGAGCAGTTCTTC.

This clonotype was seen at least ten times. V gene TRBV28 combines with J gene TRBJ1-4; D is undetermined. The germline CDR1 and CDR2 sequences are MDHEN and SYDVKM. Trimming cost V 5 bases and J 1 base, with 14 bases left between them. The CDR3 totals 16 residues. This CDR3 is CASSEYRVETNEKLFF. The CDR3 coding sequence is TGTGCCAGCAGTGAATATCGGGTGGAAACTAATGAAAAACTGTTTTTT. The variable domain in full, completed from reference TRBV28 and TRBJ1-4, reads DVKVTQSSRYLVKRTGEKVFLECVQDMDHENMFWYRQDPGLGLRLIYFSYDVKMKEKGDIPEGYSVSREKKERFSLILESASTNQTSMYLCASSEYRVETNEKLFFGSGTQLSVL.

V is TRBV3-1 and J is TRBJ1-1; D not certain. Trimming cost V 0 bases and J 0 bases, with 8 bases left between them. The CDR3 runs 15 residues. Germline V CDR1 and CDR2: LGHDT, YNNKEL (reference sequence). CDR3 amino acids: CASSQDAIMNTEAFF. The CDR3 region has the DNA TGTGCCAGCAGCCAAGATGCCATAATGAACACTGAAGCTTTCTTT.

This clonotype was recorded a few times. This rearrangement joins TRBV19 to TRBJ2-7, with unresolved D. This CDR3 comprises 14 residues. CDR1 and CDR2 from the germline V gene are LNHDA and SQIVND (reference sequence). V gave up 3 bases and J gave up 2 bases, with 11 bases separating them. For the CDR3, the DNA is TGTGCCAGTAGTATTGCTGGACGGACCTACGAGCAGTACTTC. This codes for CASSIAGRTYEQYF. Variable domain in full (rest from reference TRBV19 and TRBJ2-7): DGGITQSPKYLFRKEGQNVTLSCEQNLNHDAMYWYRQDPGQGLRLIYYSQIVNDFQKGDIAEGYSVSREKKESFPLTVTSAQKNPTAFYLCASSIAGRTYEQYFGPGTRLTVT.

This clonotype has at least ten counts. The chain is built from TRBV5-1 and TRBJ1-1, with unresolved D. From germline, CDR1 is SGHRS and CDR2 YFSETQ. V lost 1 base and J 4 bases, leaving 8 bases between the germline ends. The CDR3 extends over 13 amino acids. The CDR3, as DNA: TGCGCCAGCAGCTTGTACACGTCCACTGAAGCTTTCTTT. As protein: CASSLYTSTEAFF.

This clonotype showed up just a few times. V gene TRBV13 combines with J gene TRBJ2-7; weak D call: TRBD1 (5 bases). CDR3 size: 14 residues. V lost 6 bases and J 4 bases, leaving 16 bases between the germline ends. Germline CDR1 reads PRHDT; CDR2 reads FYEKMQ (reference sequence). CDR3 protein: CASRPKDSLYEQYF. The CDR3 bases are TGTGCCAGCAGACCAAAAGACAGCTTGTACGAGCAGTACTTC.

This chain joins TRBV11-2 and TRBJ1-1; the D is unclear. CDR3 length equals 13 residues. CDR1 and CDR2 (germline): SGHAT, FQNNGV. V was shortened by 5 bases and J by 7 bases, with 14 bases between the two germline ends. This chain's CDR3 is CASSKELGREAFF. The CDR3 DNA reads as TGTGCCAGCAGCAAAGAACTTGGGCGTGAAGCTTTCTTT. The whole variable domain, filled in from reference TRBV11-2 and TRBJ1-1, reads EAGVAQSPRYKIIEKRQSVAFWCNPISGHATLYWYQQILGQGPKLLIQFQNNGVVDDSQLPKDRFSAERLKGVDSTLKIQPAKLEDSAVYLCASSKELGREAFFGQGTRLTVV.

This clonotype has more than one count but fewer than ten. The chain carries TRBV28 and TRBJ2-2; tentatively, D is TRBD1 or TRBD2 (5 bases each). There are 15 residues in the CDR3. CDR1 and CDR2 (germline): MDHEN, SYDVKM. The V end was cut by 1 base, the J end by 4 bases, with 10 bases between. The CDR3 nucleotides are TGTGCCAGCAGTTTATTGGGGACGGGCACCGGGGAGCTGTTTTTT. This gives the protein CASSLLGTGTGELFF.

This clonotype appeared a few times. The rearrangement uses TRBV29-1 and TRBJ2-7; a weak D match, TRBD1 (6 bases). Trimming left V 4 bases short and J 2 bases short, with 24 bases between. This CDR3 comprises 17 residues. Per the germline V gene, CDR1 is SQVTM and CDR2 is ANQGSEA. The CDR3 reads CSVGRGTPKGLAYEQYF. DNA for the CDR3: TGCAGCGTTGGGCGTGGGACACCTAAAGGACTTGCCTACGAGCAGTACTTC.

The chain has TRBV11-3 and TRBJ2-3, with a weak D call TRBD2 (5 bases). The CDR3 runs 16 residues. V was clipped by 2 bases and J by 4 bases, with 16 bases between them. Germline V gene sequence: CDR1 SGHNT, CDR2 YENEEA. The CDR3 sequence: CASSLRGGGGADTQYF. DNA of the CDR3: TGTGCCAGCAGCTTAAGAGGAGGAGGAGGTGCAGATACGCAGTATTTT.

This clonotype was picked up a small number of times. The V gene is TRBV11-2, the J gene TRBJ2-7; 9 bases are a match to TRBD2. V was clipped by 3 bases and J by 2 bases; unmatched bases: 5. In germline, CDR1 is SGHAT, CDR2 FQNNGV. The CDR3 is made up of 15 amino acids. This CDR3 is CASSFQRGATYEQYF. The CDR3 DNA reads TGTGCCAGCAGCTTCCAGCGGGGGGCCACCTACGAGCAGTACTTC.

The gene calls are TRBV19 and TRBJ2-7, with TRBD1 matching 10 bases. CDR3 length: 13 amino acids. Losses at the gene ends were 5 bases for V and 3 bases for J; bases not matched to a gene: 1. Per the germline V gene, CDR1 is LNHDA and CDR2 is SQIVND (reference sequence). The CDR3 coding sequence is TGTGCCAGTAGTTGGGACAGGGGCTACGAGCAGTACTTC. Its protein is CASSWDRGYEQYF.

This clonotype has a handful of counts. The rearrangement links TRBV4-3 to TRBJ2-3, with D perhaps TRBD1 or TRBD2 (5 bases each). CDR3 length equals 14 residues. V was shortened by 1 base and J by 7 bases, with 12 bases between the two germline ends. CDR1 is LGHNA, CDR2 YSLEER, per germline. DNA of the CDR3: TGCGCCAGCAGCCAAGGCCGGGACCCAAATACGCAGTATTTT. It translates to CASSQGRDPNTQYF.

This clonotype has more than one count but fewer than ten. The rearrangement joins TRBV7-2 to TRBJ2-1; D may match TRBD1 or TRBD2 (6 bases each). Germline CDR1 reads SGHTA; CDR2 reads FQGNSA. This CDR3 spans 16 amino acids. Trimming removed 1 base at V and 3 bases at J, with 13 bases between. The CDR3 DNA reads TGTGCCAGCAGCTTAGGAGGGGGAGCGGGCTACAATGAGCAGTTCTTC. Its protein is CASSLGGGAGYNEQFF.

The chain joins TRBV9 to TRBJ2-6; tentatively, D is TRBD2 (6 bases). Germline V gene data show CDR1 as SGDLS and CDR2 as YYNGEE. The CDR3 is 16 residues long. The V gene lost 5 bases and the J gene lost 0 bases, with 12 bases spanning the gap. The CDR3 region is CASSSGTFSGANVLTF. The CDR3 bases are TGTGCCAGCAGTTCAGGGACTTTCTCTGGGGCCAACGTCCTGACTTTC.

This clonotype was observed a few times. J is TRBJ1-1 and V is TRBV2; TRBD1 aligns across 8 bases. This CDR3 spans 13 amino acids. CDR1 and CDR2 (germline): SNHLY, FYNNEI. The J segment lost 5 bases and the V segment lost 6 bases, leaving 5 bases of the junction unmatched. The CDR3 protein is CASRLTGETEAFF. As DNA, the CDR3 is TGTGCCAGCAGACTGACAGGGGAGACTGAAGCTTTCTTT.

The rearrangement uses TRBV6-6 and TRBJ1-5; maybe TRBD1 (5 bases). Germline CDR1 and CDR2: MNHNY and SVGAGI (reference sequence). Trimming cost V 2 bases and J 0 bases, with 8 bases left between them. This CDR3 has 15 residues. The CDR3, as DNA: TGTGCCAGCAGTTACGACAGTCCTAGCAATCAGCCCCAGCATTTT. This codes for CASSYDSPSNQPQHF.

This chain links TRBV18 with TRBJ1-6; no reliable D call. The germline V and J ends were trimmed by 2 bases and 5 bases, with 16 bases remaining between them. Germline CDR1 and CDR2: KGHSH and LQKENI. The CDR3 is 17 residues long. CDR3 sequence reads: CASSPLGSGSHNSPLHF. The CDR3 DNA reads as TGTGCCAGCTCACCATTGGGTTCAGGCAGCCATAATTCACCCCTCCACTTT. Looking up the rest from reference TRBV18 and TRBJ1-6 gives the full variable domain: NAGVMQNPRHLVRRRGQEARLRCSPMKGHSHVYWYRQLPEEGLKFMVYLQKENIIDESGMPKERFSAEFPKEGPSILRIQQVVRGDSAAYFCASSPLGSGSHNSPLHFGNGTRLTVT.

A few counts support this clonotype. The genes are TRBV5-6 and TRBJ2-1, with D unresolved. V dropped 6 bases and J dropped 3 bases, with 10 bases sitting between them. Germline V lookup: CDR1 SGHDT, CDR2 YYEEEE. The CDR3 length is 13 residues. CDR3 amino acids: CASNPWVYNEQFF. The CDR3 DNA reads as TGTGCCAGCAATCCCTGGGTCTACAATGAGCAGTTCTTC.

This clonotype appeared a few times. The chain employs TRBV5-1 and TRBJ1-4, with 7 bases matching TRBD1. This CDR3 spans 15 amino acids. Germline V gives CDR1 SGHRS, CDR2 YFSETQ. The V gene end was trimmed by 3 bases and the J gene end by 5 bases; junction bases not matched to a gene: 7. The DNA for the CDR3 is TGCGCCAGCAGCTCCGAGACAGGGAGAAATGAAAAACTGTTTTTT. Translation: CASSSETGRNEKLFF.

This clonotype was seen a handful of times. This CDR3 reads CASSFVAGGQETQYF. The CDR3 coding sequence is TGTGCCAGCAGCTTCGTGGCGGGGGGGCAAGAGACCCAGTACTTC. This sequence joins TRBV11-2 and TRBJ2-5, with 9 bases matching TRBD2. The ends lost 3 bases at V and 2 bases at J; junction bases unmatched: 4. The CDR3 has 15 amino acids. CDR1 SGHAT and CDR2 FQNNGV come from the germline V gene.

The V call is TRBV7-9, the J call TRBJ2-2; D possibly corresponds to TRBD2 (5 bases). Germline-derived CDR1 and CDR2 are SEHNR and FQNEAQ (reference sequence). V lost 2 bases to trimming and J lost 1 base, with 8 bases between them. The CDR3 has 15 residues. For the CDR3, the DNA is TGTGCCAGCAGCTTACACGGGGTGAACACCGGGGAGCTGTTTTTT. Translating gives CASSLHGVNTGELFF.

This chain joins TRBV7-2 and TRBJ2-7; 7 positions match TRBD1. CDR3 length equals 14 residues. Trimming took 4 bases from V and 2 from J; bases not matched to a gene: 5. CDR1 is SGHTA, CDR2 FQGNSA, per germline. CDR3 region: CASSWEGGTYEQYF. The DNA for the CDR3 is TGTGCCAGCAGCTGGGAAGGGGGCACCTACGAGCAGTACTTC.

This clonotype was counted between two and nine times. Here the CDR3 DNA reads TGTGCCAGCAGTGTGACTAGCGGGGGGCCTAGCACAGATACGCAGTATTTT. This translates into CASSVTSGGPSTDTQYF. The chain couples TRBV2 to TRBJ2-3, with 13 positions matching TRBD2. The V gene's germline CDR1 is SNHLY and CDR2 FYNNEI. The junction had 4 bases not matched to a gene; V was cut back by 4 bases and J by 0 bases. CDR3 length equals 17 residues. The complete variable domain, with remaining parts taken from reference TRBV2 and TRBJ2-3, reads EPEVTQTPSHQVTQMGQEVILRCVPISNHLYFYWYRQILGQKVEFLVSFYNNEISEKSEIFDDQFSVERPDGSNFTLKIRSTKLEDSAMYFCASSVTSGGPSTDTQYFGPGTRLTVL.

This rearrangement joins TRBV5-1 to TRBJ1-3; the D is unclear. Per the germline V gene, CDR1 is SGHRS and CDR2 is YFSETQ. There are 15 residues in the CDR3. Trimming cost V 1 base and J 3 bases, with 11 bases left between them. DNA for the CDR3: TGCGCCAGCAGCTTGAATTCAGCCAATGGAAACACCATATATTTT. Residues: CASSLNSANGNTIYF. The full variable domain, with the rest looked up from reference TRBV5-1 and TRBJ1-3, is KAGVTQTPRYLIKTRGQQVTLSCSPISGHRSVSWYQQTPGQGLQFLFEYFSETQRNKGNFPGRFSGRQFSNSRSEMNVSTLELGDSALYLCASSLNSANGNTIYFGEGSWLTVV.